This T cell receptor beta chain was recorded in a study of blood T cell repertoires in COVID-19. Looking at the study overall: Both acute and convalescent COVID-19 samples were obtained from the United States, Italy and Spain. PBMCs, B-cell-depleted T cells, or T cells were the source of the cDNA or gDNA that made up the material.

Authors' methods: Reference gene primer amplification gave estimated nucleated cell counts. Some clones are missing from TCRdb's copy, which holds only in-frame ones; the method was immunoSEQ multiplex PCR. The DNA gave D and trimming, while V, J and clone size come from that table. The sample holds approximately 85,000 clones; around four fifths are singletons and the top ten take approximately 13%. Between the trimmed V and J ends, which lost 6 bases and 3 bases, there was a span of 8 bases. CDR3 size: 12 residues. Germline V gene lookup returns CDR1 MNHNY and CDR2 SVGAGI (reference sequence). The clonotype originates from a human donor in a cohort sampled during active COVID-19. The rearrangement joins TRBV6-6 to TRBJ1-1, with D hard to call. The sample was peripheral blood. The CDR3 nucleotides read TGTGCCAGCAGAAGAGGTGACACTGAAGCTTTCTTT. Its protein is CASRRGDTEAFF.